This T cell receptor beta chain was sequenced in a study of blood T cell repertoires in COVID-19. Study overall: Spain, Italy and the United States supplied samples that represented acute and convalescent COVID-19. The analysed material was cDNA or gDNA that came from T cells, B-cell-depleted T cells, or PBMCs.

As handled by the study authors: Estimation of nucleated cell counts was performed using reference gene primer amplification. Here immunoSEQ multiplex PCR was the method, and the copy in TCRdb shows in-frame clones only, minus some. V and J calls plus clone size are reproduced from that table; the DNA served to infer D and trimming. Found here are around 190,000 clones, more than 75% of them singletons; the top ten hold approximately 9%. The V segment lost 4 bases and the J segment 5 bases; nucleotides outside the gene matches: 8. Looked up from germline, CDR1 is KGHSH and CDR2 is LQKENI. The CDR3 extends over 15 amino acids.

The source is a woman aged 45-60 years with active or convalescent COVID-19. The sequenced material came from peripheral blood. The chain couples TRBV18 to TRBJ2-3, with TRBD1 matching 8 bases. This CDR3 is CASSRLQGARDTQYF. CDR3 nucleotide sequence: TGTGCCAGCTCACGACTTCAGGGGGCGCGAGATACGCAGTATTTT.